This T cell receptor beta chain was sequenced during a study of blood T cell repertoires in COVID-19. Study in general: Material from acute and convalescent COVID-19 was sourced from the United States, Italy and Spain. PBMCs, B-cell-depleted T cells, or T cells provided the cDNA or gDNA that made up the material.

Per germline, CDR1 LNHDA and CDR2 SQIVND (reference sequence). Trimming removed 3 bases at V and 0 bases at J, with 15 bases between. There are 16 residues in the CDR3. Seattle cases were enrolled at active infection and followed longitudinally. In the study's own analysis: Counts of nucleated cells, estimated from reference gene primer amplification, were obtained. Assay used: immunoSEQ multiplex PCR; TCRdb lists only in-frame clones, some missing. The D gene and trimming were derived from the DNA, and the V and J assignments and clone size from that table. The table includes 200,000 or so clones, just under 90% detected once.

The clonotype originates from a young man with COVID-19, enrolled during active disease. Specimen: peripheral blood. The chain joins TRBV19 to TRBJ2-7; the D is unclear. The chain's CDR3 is CASSISGQSLSYEQYF. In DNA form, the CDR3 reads TGTGCCAGTAGTATCTCTGGGCAGTCTCTCTCCTACGAGCAGTACTTC.